The 7 T cell receptor beta chains presented below share a single source sample, sequenced in a study of beta chain features in type 1 diabetes. Their antigen targets remain unknown. Findings and limits, study-wide: In all four CD4+ subsets, TCRB CDR3 length was significantly, moderately reduced in type 1 diabetes.

Isolated RNA was reverse transcribed in full, so expressed TCRB transcripts were sequenced. The method was immunoSEQ multiplex PCR; TCRdb's version includes in-frame clones alone and lacks a portion of them. The sample records some 330,000 clones, roughly an eighth being singletons. Source material: naive CD4+ T cells from blood. Receptors were obtained from a woman under 30 with type 1 diabetes.

This clone has a handful of counts. V usage is TRBV13 and J usage is TRBJ2-1; 9 bases are a match to TRBD1. Germline-derived CDR1 and CDR2 are PRHDT and FYEKMQ (reference sequence). The J segment lost 8 bases and the V segment lost 5 bases, leaving 4 bases of the junction unmatched. CDR3 length equals 13 residues. Written as DNA, the CDR3 is TGTGCCAGCAGCACGGGACAGGGCTATGAGCAGTTCTTC. Amino acids: CASSTGQGYEQFF.

A few counts support this clone. The rearrangement uses TRBV10-3 and TRBJ1-1; maybe TRBD1 (6 bases). Germline V lookup: CDR1 ENHRY, CDR2 SYGVKD. The CDR3 consists of 13 residues. Trimming cost V 6 bases and J 1 base, with 9 bases left between them. CDR3 loop: CAIREDRNTEAFF. DNA of the CDR3: TGTGCCATCAGGGAGGACAGGAACACTGAAGCTTTCTTT.

The sample holds a few counts of this clone. The chain couples TRBV21-1 to TRBJ2-2; TRBD2, the table's D call, lacks a check against the DNA. TRBV21-1 counts as a pseudogene. CDR3 size: 11 residues. This CDR3 is CAPRGVGELFF. The DNA of the CDR3 is TGTGCCCCCCGCGGTGTCGGGGAGCTGTTTTTT.

This clone has only a few counts. The chain couples TRBV5-1 to TRBJ2-1; 7 nucleotides line up with TRBD2. The J segment lost 5 bases and the V segment lost 2 bases, leaving 4 bases of the junction unmatched. The CDR3 runs to 14 residues. CDR1 is SGHRS, CDR2 YFSETQ, per germline. The DNA for the CDR3 is TGCGCCAGCAGCTTCAGCGGGGCAAACAATGAGCAGTTCTTC. Amino acid sequence: CASSFSGANNEQFF.

The chain carries TRBV7-2 and TRBJ1-4, with D perhaps TRBD1 (6 bases). With 6 bases removed from V and 7 bases from J, the gap between germline ends came to 15 bases. The CDR3 covers 14 residues. CDR1 is SGHTA, CDR2 FQGNSA, per germline. The CDR3 nucleotides read TGTGCCAGCAGACCACAGGGCTCGAGTGAAAAACTGTTTTTT. It is translated as CASRPQGSSEKLFF.

This clone was detected only once. The V gene is TRBV4-3, the J gene TRBJ1-3; D is possibly TRBD1 (5 bases). The CDR3 is 15 amino acids. The ends were cut back, 0 bases at V and 7 bases at J, with 13 bases in the middle. The germline V gene has CDR1 LGHNA and CDR2 YSLEER. Written as DNA, the CDR3 is TGCGCCAGCAGCCAAGACGAGAAGGGGTGGAACACCATATATTTT. Translating gives CASSQDEKGWNTIYF.

The chain joins TRBV10-3 to TRBJ2-7; D is ambiguous. The germline V gene encodes CDR1 ENHRY and CDR2 SYGVKD. The CDR3 spans 14 residues. V lost 6 bases, J lost 0 bases, and 12 bases lay in between. The DNA of the CDR3 is TGTGCCATCAGACCCGAGGAGTACTCCTACGAGCAGTACTTC. It encodes CAIRPEEYSYEQYF.